This T cell receptor (beta chain) originates from a study of cytomegalovirus exposure and HLA in healthy donors. Researchers ran the PCR with 60 Vbeta and 13 Jbeta primers. Here immunoSEQ multiplex PCR was the method, and the copy in TCRdb shows in-frame clones only, minus some. There are some 80,000 clones in the sample; around 79% occur only once, and 5% to 7% lies in the top ten. CDR3 length: 15 amino acids. CDR1 and CDR2 from the germline V gene are LGHNA and YNFKEQ. V was pared by 1 base and J by 4 bases, with 5 bases of the junction left unmatched. The sample consisted of PBMCs. This receptor was identified in a man in his late teens or twenties in good health and CMV-seropositive. The V and J genes are TRBV4-2 and TRBJ2-7; 9 bases map to TRBD2. CDR3 residues: CASSQVAGVSYEQYF. The DNA of the CDR3 is TGTGCCAGCAGCCAAGTAGCGGGAGTTAGTTACGAGCAGTACTTC.